A selection of T cell receptor beta chains follows, all from one sample in a study of cytomegalovirus exposure and HLA in healthy donors. Generated by immunoSEQ multiplex PCR, the TCRdb table keeps only in-frame clones and is missing some. The sample gives over 200,000 clones, 70% to 80% of which show up once; under 2% is in the top ten. Sequenced: PBMCs. These receptors originate from a woman aged 25 to 39 in good health and CMV-seronegative. CDR3s leave out the opening cysteine and the closing phenylalanine or tryptophan.

J	V	length	CDR3
TRBJ2-7	TRBV27	11	ASGRGAAYEQY
TRBJ1-2	TRBV6-5	12	ASSYSGTGGGYT
TRBJ2-4	TRBV4-1	9	ASSQANIQY
TRBJ1-1	TRBV15	12	ATHTDSQVSEAF
TRBJ2-7	TRBV5-8	13	ASSLEVGQPYEQY
TRBJ2-1	TRBV6-5	13	ASSRGQGVNNEQF
TRBJ2-5	TRBV7-2	11	ASTPGVQETQY
TRBJ2-7	TRBV7-8	10	ASSRDFNEQY
TRBJ2-5	TRBV5-1	14	ASSLGERGNGETQY
TRBJ2-7	TRBV5-4	12	ASSLGGERAQQY
TRBJ1-1	TRBV20-1	9	SGQGQGEAF
TRBJ1-2	TRBV11-2	13	ASSLGTAGGGGYT
TRBJ1-4	TRBV12-5	13	ASGFAGITNEKLF
TRBJ1-5	TRBV15	12	ATSRGHDNQPQH
TRBJ2-3	TRBV6-6	12	ASRPPGAGDTQY
TRBJ2-7	TRBV6-5	13	ASRGRTGQPYEQY
TRBJ1-3	TRBV7-9	13	ASSQDRVDGNTIY
TRBJ2-1	TRBV7-9	14	ASSLDQGKGVDEQF
TRBJ2-5	TRBV11-3	14	ASSFPPGQRQETQY
TRBJ2-5	TRBV2	10	ASRETPTFQY
TRBJ1-1	TRBV27	11	ASSWDRNTEAF
TRBJ1-2	TRBV2	11	ASSGSGYSGYT
TRBJ1-2	TRBV19	13	ASSAGRPDGYGYT
TRBJ2-3	TRBV5-6	13	ASSASDGPGDTQY
TRBJ1-1	TRBV11-2	11	ASSLDRDTEAF
TRBJ2-1	TRBV5-5	13	ASSELAGAGFEQF
TRBJ1-6	TRBV6-5	14	ASSYSYLQVNSPLH
TRBJ1-1	TRBV7-9	16	ASSLALLRTGLNTEAF
TRBJ2-7	TRBV7-2	14	ASSGETSGTWGEQY
TRBJ1-2	TRBV14	12	ASSPDRGYYGYT
TRBJ1-1	TRBV13	14	ASSLAPEGGDTEAF
TRBJ2-1	TRBV7-8	13	ASSFIVAGFNEQF
TRBJ2-1	TRBV14	14	ASSRAPGLGLVEQF
TRBJ2-3	TRBV12-5	13	ASGLVGGYTDTQY
TRBJ2-1	TRBV11-2	17	ASSLDGGLAGRAYNEQF
TRBJ1-2	TRBV27	13	ASSLGGARNYGYT
TRBJ2-3	TRBV21-1	15	ASNRPILAGGTDTQY
TRBJ2-3	TRBV7-9	15	ASSPSDRGRGLDTQY
TRBJ2-3	TRBV6-1	13	ASSDWTSGTDTQY
TRBJ2-3	TRBV5-6	15	ASSSPLDRGFTDTQY
TRBJ2-3	TRBV9	14	ASSVGLAGATDTQY
TRBJ1-1	TRBV5-1	16	AISLARGQSILNTEAF
TRBJ1-2	TRBV30	12	AWSGGPAFYGYT
TRBJ1-1	TRBV4-1	13	ASSQERGLNTEAF
TRBJ1-5	TRBV7-8	12	ASSPGTGQQPQH
NA	TRBV11-3	13	ASSLGAGRYDEQY
TRBJ1-5	TRBV6-1	13	ASDEGNLEDQPQH
TRBJ2-1	TRBV11-2	13	ASSSSSGGPYEQF
TRBJ2-7	TRBV14	10	ASSQRTASLY
TRBJ1-1	TRBV30	11	ASRTGLNPEAF
TRBJ2-1	TRBV5-6	13	ASSQLAGVYNEQF
TRBJ1-5	TRBV2	10	ASKTGGQPQH
TRBJ2-7	TRBV12-5	12	ASGLAGGNYEQY
TRBJ1-1	TRBV19	11	ASSQGWNTEAF
TRBJ2-5	TRBV19	12	ASRTSTGGETQY
TRBJ2-5	TRBV4-2	13	ASSGAPTIQETQY
TRBJ2-2	TRBV7-9	13	ASSLGTSYTGELF
NA	TRBV14	12	ASSPSGGGNEQY